Listed here are 3 T cell receptor beta chains from one sample, sequenced in a study of regulatory T cells in long-lasting Graves disease. With iRepertoire HTBI primers and Arm-PCR of CDR3 regions, TCR beta libraries were built. MiXCR, run by TCRdb on the multiplex PCR reads, gives a single entry per CDR3 protein. The table records fewer than 500,000 distinct CDR3 sequences, around 16% of them present only once. Time point here: newly diagnosed GD, antithyroid drugs for less than 3 months. The TCR library was made from RNA that had been extracted from PBMCs in TRIzol. This sample was shared with a second study, whose subject was T cells in Graves' hyperthyroidism and ophthalmopathy.

Here the sequenced sample was peripheral blood mononuclear cells (PBMCs), taken at new diagnosis, from a patient treated with antithyroid drugs. All receptors come from a man aged 35 to 55 with Graves disease.

The gene calls are TRBV15 and TRBJ2-3, with D perhaps matching TRBD2 (5 bases). V dropped 1 base and J dropped 3 bases, with 5 bases sitting between them. CDR3 length: 13 amino acids. Germline CDR1 reads LNHNV; CDR2 reads YYDKDF (reference sequence). CDR3 region: CATSRGGTDTQYF. The CDR3 DNA sequence: TGTGCCACCAGCAGAGGCGGGACAGATACGCAGTATTTT.

This clonotype was counted a single time. A much larger clone lies one base from this, so it may be a read error. The chain uses TRBV3-1 and TRBJ2-7; 9 nucleotides match TRBD2. The J call is in doubt because the DNA end fits TRBJ2-1 better. Germline CDR1 reads LGHDT; CDR2 reads YNNKEL (reference sequence). The CDR3 runs to 15 residues. CDR3 protein: CAGSQFRREGREQFF. The DNA of the CDR3 is TGTGCCGGCAGCCAATTTCGGCGGGAGGGCCGAGAGCAGTTCTTC.

This clonotype occurred a few times. The chain combines TRBV29-1 with TRBJ1-2; D ambiguous. The V gene lost 2 bases and the J gene lost 6 bases, with 13 bases spanning the gap. CDR3 length: 13 amino acids. The germline V gene has CDR1 SQVTM and CDR2 ANQGSEA. This CDR3 reads CSVELPASHGYTF. CDR3 coding DNA: TGCAGCGTTGAACTGCCGGCCTCGCATGGCTACACCTTC.